The 27 T cell receptor beta chains given below trace back to one sample, sequenced in a study of T-cell reconstitution after alpha-beta-depleted transplantation in children. A TCRbeta library incorporating unique molecular identifiers was prepared. TCRdb ran MiXCR on the PCR reads and lists one entry per CDR3 protein. The sample yields 190,000 or so distinct CDR3 sequences, around 7% seen once. This sample comprised PBMCs from the stem cell graft donor, obtained from the stem cell graft. The receptors shown here come from a human donor who donated a stem cell graft to a child with Wiskott-Aldrich syndrome.

This clonotype has ten or more counts. The V and J genes are TRBV5-6 and TRBJ2-3; D is perhaps TRBD1 (6 bases). The V and J ends lost 2 bases and 3 bases respectively, with 13 bases between them. The length of the CDR3 is 15 residues. Germline V gene data show CDR1 as SGHDT and CDR2 as YYEEEE. As DNA, the CDR3 is TGTGCCAGCAGCTTACGGGACACCGGGACAGATACGCAGTATTTT. Translation gives CASSLRDTGTDTQYF.

In this sample, this clonotype turned up many times. This sequence joins TRBV7-2 and TRBJ1-1; 9 positions agree with TRBD1. Losses at the gene ends were 5 bases for V and 9 bases for J; bases not matched to a gene: 7. Germline lookup yields CDR1 SGHTA and CDR2 FQGNSA. This CDR3 contains 13 residues. CDR3 in DNA: TGTGCCAGCAGCCAGTTGGACAGGGGACAAGCTTTCTTT. Its translation is CASSQLDRGQAFF.

This clonotype has at least ten counts. This rearrangement joins TRBV24-1 to TRBJ2-3; D gene uncertain. The CDR3 consists of 16 residues. The V gene's germline CDR1 is KGHDR and CDR2 SFDVKD. Trimming cost V 0 bases and J 1 base, with 10 bases left between them. The CDR3 protein is CATSDLRFGGTDTQYF. The CDR3 DNA sequence: TGTGCCACCAGTGATTTGCGGTTCGGTGGCACAGATACGCAGTATTTT.

Worth noting for this clonotype: A single base separates this from a much larger clone, so it may be a read error. The rearrangement joins TRBV4-2 to TRBJ1-3; 7 nucleotides match TRBD1. Germline V gene data show CDR1 as LGHNA and CDR2 as YNFKEQ. This CDR3 contains 17 residues. This CDR3 reads CTSSQDPPDRARDTIYF. The CDR3 coding sequence is TGTACCAGCAGCCAAGATCCCCCTGACAGGGCTCGGGACACCATATATTTT.

In its sample, this clonotype was seen many times. This rearrangement joins TRBV9 to TRBJ2-1; no clear D. CDR1 and CDR2 from the germline V gene are SGDLS and YYNGEE. Trimming cost V 2 bases and J 5 bases, with 11 bases left between them. This CDR3 region has 14 residues. The CDR3 loop reads CASSVPGTNNEQFF. DNA for the CDR3: TGTGCCAGCAGCGTTCCGGGCACCAACAATGAGCAGTTCTTC.

This clonotype was seen many times. This chain connects TRBV7-2 to TRBJ2-7; TRBD2 might be the D (6 bases). The germline V gene encodes CDR1 SGHTA and CDR2 FQGNSA. The CDR3 consists of 16 residues. V lost 2 bases to trimming and J lost 0 bases, with 14 bases between them. CDR3 sequence (DNA): TGTGCCAGCAGCTTAAACGGTCTAGCGCTCTCCTACGAGCAGTACTTC. It yields the protein CASSLNGLALSYEQYF.

This sequence joins TRBV7-9 and TRBJ1-4; TRBD1 matches 9 bases. Germline trimming cut 6 bases from V and 5 bases from J; bases unmatched to any gene: 7. CDR1 and CDR2 (germline): SEHNR, FQNEAQ (reference sequence). The CDR3 totals 15 residues. CDR3 sequence: CASRPGTGTNEKLFF. For the CDR3, the DNA is TGTGCCAGCAGACCCGGGACAGGGACGAATGAAAAACTGTTTTTT.

This clonotype was counted ten times or more. The chain carries TRBV5-1 and TRBJ2-3; TRBD1 is a possible D gene (5 bases). V dropped 9 bases and J dropped 2 bases, with 16 bases sitting between them. The CDR3 is made up of 14 amino acids. Per the germline V gene, CDR1 is SGHRS and CDR2 is YFSETQ. This CDR3 is CATRQRPYTDTQYF. Here the CDR3 DNA reads TGCGCCACCCGACAGAGGCCCTACACAGATACGCAGTATTTT.

This clonotype was counted ten times or more. The junction and the germline gene differ at one end; a read error may be behind it. The gene calls are TRBV24-1 and TRBJ2-1; the D is unclear. CDR1 and CDR2 (germline): KGHDR, SFDVKD. The CDR3 spans 12 residues. CDR3 nucleotides: TGTGCCACCAGTGATACTCCGCTGGGGTTAATCTTC. Translation: CATSDTPLGLIF.

In this sample, this clonotype turned up many times. The chain recombines TRBV2 with TRBJ2-7; D uncertain. Germline CDR1 is SNHLY and CDR2 is FYNNEI. CDR3 length: 13 residues. Deletions cut 7 bases from V and 0 bases from J, with 10 bases between. Here the CDR3 reads CASIGRDSYEQYF. The CDR3 bases are TGTGCCAGCATTGGTAGAGACTCCTACGAGCAGTACTTC.

This clonotype was counted at least ten times. The chain recombines TRBV9 with TRBJ1-1; the D gene is possibly TRBD1 (6 bases). The V and J ends lost 6 bases and 0 bases respectively, with 21 bases between them. The CDR3 runs 17 residues. Germline V CDR1 and CDR2: SGDLS, YYNGEE. As DNA, the CDR3 is TGTGCCAGCAACGAAAGGGCGGGGGGCGCTATGAACACTGAAGCTTTCTTT. This codes for CASNERAGGAMNTEAFF. Supplemented by reference TRBV9 and TRBJ1-1, the full variable domain reads DSGVTQTPKHLITATGQRVTLRCSPRSGDLSVYWYQQSLDQGLQFLIQYYNGEERAKGNILERFSAQQFPDLHSELNLSSLELGDSALYFCASNERAGGAMNTEAFFGQGTRLTVV.

This clonotype was detected many times. The chain links TRBV24-1 to TRBJ2-7; 9 bases match TRBD2. CDR1 and CDR2 (germline): KGHDR, SFDVKD. Losses at the gene ends were 0 bases for V and 12 bases for J; bases not matched to a gene: 5. This CDR3 comprises 13 residues. Here the CDR3 reads CATSDLPLAGLYF. Written as DNA, the CDR3 is TGTGCCACCAGTGATTTGCCTCTAGCGGGACTGTACTTC.

In its sample, this clonotype was seen many times. The rearrangement links TRBV6-6 to TRBJ1-2, with TRBD1 as a possible D gene (6 bases). Trimming took off 5 bases at V and 2 bases at J, with 9 bases between the two ends. In germline, CDR1 is MNHNY, CDR2 SVGAGI (reference sequence). The CDR3 has 13 amino acids. DNA for the CDR3: TGTGCCAGCAGTCCCGGGACAAACTATGGCTACACCTTC. Protein: CASSPGTNYGYTF.

This clonotype was picked up a small number of times. The chain combines TRBV5-1 with TRBJ2-2, with 14 bases identical to TRBD2. Per germline, CDR1 SGHRS and CDR2 YFSETQ. V was pared by 0 bases and J by 0 bases, with 7 bases of the junction left unmatched. The CDR3 totals 20 residues. As DNA, the CDR3 is TGCGCCAGCAGCTTGGGTCCGGTGGGACTAGCGGGGGCGAACACCGGGGAGCTGTTTTTT. Translated: CASSLGPVGLAGANTGELFF.

This clonotype was seen at least ten times. The chain employs TRBV29-1 and TRBJ2-5; D might be TRBD1 (6 bases). The germline gives CDR1 SQVTM, CDR2 ANQGSEA. Trimming shortened V by 5 bases and J by 7 bases, and 11 bases separated the two germline ends. CDR3 length: 11 residues. The CDR3 DNA sequence: TGCAGCGTTTGGGCAGGGGTGACCCAGTACTTC. Translation: CSVWAGVTQYF.

This clonotype was detected ten times or more. This rearrangement joins TRBV7-9 to TRBJ2-3; the D is unclear. Germline values: CDR1 SEHNR, CDR2 FQNEAQ (reference sequence). This CDR3 has 15 amino acids. The V end was cut by 4 bases, the J end by 3 bases, with 14 bases between. DNA for the CDR3: TGTGCCAGCAGCTCTTTTGCTCCGGCAACAGATACGCAGTATTTT. It codes for CASSSFAPATDTQYF.

This clonotype appeared many times. This sequence joins TRBV29-1 and TRBJ1-5; 7 nucleotides align to TRBD1. Losses at the gene ends were 6 bases for V and 4 bases for J; bases not matched to a gene: 6. Germline CDR1 SQVTM, CDR2 ANQGSEA. The CDR3 extends over 13 amino acids. In DNA, the CDR3 is TGCAGCGTCGATCCAGGGGGGAATCAGCCCCAGCATTTT. As protein: CSVDPGGNQPQHF.

This clonotype occurred many times. V usage is TRBV20-1 and J usage is TRBJ2-5, with 8 bases that match TRBD2. CDR1 is DFQATT, CDR2 SNEGSKA, per germline (reference sequence). The CDR3 length is 14 residues. Unmatched junction bases numbered 4, after V lost 3 bases and J lost 1 base. In DNA, the CDR3 is TGCAGTGCTAGCCTAGCGGGTATCCAAGAGACCCAGTACTTC. As protein: CSASLAGIQETQYF.

The chain's CDR3 is CAIGDSEITGELFF. In DNA, the CDR3 is TGTGCCATCGGGGACAGTGAGATCACCGGGGAGCTGTTTTTT. This sequence joins TRBV10-3 and TRBJ2-2; 7 bases match TRBD1. V was pared by 8 bases and J by 4 bases, with 7 bases of the junction left unmatched. Germline V gene lookup returns CDR1 ENHRY and CDR2 SYGVKD. The CDR3 extends over 14 amino acids.

At least ten counts were recorded for this clonotype. The V gene is TRBV20-1, the J gene TRBJ2-1; 15 nucleotides line up with TRBD2. The germline V gene has CDR1 DFQATT and CDR2 SNEGSKA (reference sequence). This CDR3 has 15 residues. The V segment lost 3 bases and the J segment 3 bases; nucleotides outside the gene matches: 0. The CDR3 DNA sequence: TGCAGTGCTAGGGGACTAGCGGGAGGCTACAATGAGCAGTTCTTC. It codes for CSARGLAGGYNEQFF.

Note on this clonotype: A much larger clone differs by one base, so this may be a read error. J is TRBJ2-2 and V is TRBV18; tentative D call: TRBD1 (6 bases). From germline, CDR1 is KGHSH and CDR2 LQKENI. The CDR3 sequence is 15 residues long. The CDR3 region has the DNA TGTGCCAGCTCACGACAGGAGGCGAACTCCGGGGAGCTGTTTTTT. Protein product: CASSRQEANSGELFF.

The CDR3 DNA sequence: TGTGCCATCAGCCCCAGGCGTTTCTTTGGCTACACCTTC. It is translated as CAISPRRFFGYTF. This sequence joins TRBV10-3 and TRBJ1-2; D remains unclear. The CDR3 is made up of 13 amino acids. With 6 bases removed from V and 7 bases from J, the gap between germline ends came to 15 bases. Germline V gene sequence: CDR1 ENHRY, CDR2 SYGVKD.

V is TRBV29-1 and J is TRBJ2-2, with D hard to call. The CDR3 is 13 residues long. CDR1 and CDR2 from the germline V gene are SQVTM and ANQGSEA. The germline V and J ends were trimmed by 3 bases and 0 bases, with 5 bases remaining between them. The CDR3 loop reads CSVDTSNTGELFF. CDR3 nucleotides: TGCAGCGTTGATACATCGAACACCGGGGAGCTGTTTTTT.

This clonotype has a count of ten or more. This chain uses TRBV5-5 with TRBJ2-1; 8 bases are shared with TRBD2. With 4 bases clipped from V and 8 bases from J, the junction kept 17 bases outside the gene matches. The germline V gene has CDR1 SGHKS and CDR2 YYEKEE (reference sequence). CDR3 size: 17 residues. The CDR3 is CASSIALLAGGVYEQFF. The CDR3 DNA reads as TGTGCCAGCAGCATTGCCCTCCTGGCGGGAGGTGTGTATGAGCAGTTCTTC.

This clonotype was seen repeatedly, ten times or more. The chain carries TRBV5-1 and TRBJ2-7; D gene unclear. The CDR3 loop spans 15 amino acids. Germline values: CDR1 SGHRS, CDR2 YFSETQ. V was clipped by 0 bases and J by 2 bases, with 12 bases between them. The CDR3 loop reads CASSLEPKPAYEQYF. DNA for the CDR3: TGCGCCAGCAGCTTGGAACCGAAACCAGCCTACGAGCAGTACTTC.

This clonotype came up many times. The V call is TRBV5-1, the J call TRBJ2-7; no clear D gene. The germline gives CDR1 SGHRS, CDR2 YFSETQ. The CDR3 has 15 residues. V lost 0 bases and J lost 6, with 16 bases in between. The CDR3 DNA is TGCGCCAGCAGCTTGGAGGGTCGACTTGGAGTCGAGCAGTACTTC. This codes for CASSLEGRLGVEQYF. Full variable domain (remainder filled in from reference TRBV5-1 and TRBJ2-7): KAGVTQTPRYLIKTRGQQVTLSCSPISGHRSVSWYQQTPGQGLQFLFEYFSETQRNKGNFPGRFSGRQFSNSRSEMNVSTLELGDSALYLCASSLEGRLGVEQYFGPGTRLTVT.

This clonotype was counted ten times or more. This chain joins TRBV7-6 and TRBJ1-2, with a tentative D call TRBD1 (5 bases). The CDR3 runs to 16 residues. Trimming left V 0 bases short and J 4 bases short, with 15 bases between. Per the germline V gene, CDR1 is SGHVS and CDR2 is FNYEAQ. The CDR3 DNA follows: TGTGCCAGCAGCTTAGCGTCGACGAGGGGTGGCTATGGCTACACCTTC. Translation gives CASSLASTRGGYGYTF.